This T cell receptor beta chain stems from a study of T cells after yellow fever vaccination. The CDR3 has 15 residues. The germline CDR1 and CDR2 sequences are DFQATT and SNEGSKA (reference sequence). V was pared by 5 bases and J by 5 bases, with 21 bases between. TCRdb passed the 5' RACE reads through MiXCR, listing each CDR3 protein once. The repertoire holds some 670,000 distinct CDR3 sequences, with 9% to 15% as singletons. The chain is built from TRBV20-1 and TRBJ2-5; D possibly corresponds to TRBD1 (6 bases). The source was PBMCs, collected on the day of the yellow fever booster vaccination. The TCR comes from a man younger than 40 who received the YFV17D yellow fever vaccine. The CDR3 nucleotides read TGCAGTGCTGCCAAATCCCCGGGACAAAAGGAGACCCAGTACTTC. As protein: CSAAKSPGQKETQYF.